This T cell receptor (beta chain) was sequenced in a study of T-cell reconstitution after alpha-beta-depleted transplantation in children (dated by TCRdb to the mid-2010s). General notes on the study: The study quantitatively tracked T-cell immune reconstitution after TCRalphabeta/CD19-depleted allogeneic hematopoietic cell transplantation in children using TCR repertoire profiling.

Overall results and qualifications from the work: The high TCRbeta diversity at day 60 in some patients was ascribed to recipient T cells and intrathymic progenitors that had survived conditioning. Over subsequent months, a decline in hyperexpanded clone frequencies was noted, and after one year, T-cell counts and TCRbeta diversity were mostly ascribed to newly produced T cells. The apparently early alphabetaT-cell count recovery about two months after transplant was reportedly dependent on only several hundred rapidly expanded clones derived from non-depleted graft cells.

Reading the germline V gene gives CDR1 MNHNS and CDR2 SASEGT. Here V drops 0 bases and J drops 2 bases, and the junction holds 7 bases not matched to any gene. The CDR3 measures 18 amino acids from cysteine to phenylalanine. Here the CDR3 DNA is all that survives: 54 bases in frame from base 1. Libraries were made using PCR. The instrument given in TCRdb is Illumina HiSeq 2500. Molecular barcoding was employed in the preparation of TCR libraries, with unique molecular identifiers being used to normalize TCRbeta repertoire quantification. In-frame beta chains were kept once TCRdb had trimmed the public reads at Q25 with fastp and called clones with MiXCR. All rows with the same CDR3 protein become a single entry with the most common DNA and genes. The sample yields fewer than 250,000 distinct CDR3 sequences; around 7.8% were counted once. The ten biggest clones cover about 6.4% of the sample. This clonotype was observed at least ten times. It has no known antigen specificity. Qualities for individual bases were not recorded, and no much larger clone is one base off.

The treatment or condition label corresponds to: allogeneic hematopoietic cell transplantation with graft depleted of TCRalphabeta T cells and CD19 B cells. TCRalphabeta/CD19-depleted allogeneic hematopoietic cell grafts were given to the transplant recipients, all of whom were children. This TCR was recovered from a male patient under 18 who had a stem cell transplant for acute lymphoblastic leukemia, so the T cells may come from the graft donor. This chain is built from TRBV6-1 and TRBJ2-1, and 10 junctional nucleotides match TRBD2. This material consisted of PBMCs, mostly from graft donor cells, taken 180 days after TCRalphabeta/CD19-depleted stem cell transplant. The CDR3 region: CASSEAASGRGTYNEQFF. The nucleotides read TGTGCCAGCAGTGAAGCTGCTAGCGGGAGAGGGACCTACAATGAGCAGTTCTTC.